These T cell receptor beta chains were read from a single sample in a study of blood T cell repertoires in COVID-19. Measured with immunoSEQ multiplex PCR; TCRdb has only the in-frame clones, and not every one. The sample lists over 250,000 clones; under 95% were seen once. Sequencing was performed on PBMCs or T cells enriched from blood (not recorded which). Every receptor here comes from a man in his 60s who had recovered from COVID-19. CDR3s leave out the opening cysteine and the closing phenylalanine or tryptophan. Each record gives: clone size, V gene, D gene, CDR3 protein. D genes are given only for firm matches. Size values are once, few and many counts, or a class for expanded clones, and some rows have none.

. | TRBV18 | . | ASSPPFGLIQEKLF
. | TRBV6-4 | . | ASSVSFTDTQY
. | TRBV7-6 | . | ASSLAAGWVVETQY
. | TRBV20-1 | . | SASSGTNSNQPQH
. | TRBV2 | . | ASSLDTANYGYT
. | TRBV4-3 | . | ASSQDTWTYYGYT
. | TRBV4-2 | . | ASSQDILDTYNQPQH
. | TRBV11-2 | TRBD2 | ASSLEISGDYEQY
. | TRBV7-6 | . | ASSLVGNEQF
. | TRBV2 | TRBD2 | ASRELAGGTGELF
. | TRBV30 | . | AWSVELNSGNTIY
. | TRBV3-1/TRBV3-2 | . | ASSQGRAGRTYEQY
. | TRBV10-1 | . | ASSEPQGTNEKLF
once | TRBV7-8 | . | ASSRGGVTGELF
few | TRBV5-4 | TRBD2 | ASSLEWTSGTYEQY
. | TRBV27 | . | ASSLKVWGQYNEQF
. | TRBV5-1 | TRBD2 | ASSWRGEYTDTQY